The clone carrying this TCR beta chain was recorded many times. This sample was taken from a study of T cells in Graves' hyperthyroidism and ophthalmopathy. The CDR3 regions of TCR beta were amplified from RNA transcripts. First-round RT-PCR targeting the TCR CDR3 was performed with the HTBI primer set. TCRdb re-analysed the multiplex PCR reads in MiXCR, keeping a single row per CDR3 protein. The data contain 350,000 to 450,000 distinct CDR3 sequences, roughly a sixth of them singletons. V lost 6 bases and J 6 bases, leaving 20 bases between the germline ends. The CDR3 has 15 amino acids. Germline CDR1 DFQATT, CDR2 SNEGSKA (reference sequence). Patients having uncontrolled infection, another autoimmune disease, pregnancy or lactation were not included. Before ophthalmopathy appeared, progressors gave blood at initial hyperthyroidism diagnosis. Extraction of PBMCs used roughly 9.6 ml of fresh peripheral blood.

The chain combines TRBV20-1 with TRBJ1-4; D is ambiguous. This receptor was identified in a woman aged 25 to 39 with Graves' hyperthyroidism that later progressed to Graves' ophthalmopathy. Sequencing used blood. CDR3 sequence: CSAPMPDQTYEKLFF. As DNA, the CDR3 is TGCAGTGCCCCGATGCCCGACCAGACCTATGAAAAACTGTTTTTT.